Each of the 7 T cell receptor beta chains below was sequenced from the same sample in a study of cytomegalovirus exposure and HLA in healthy donors. PCR used 60 Vbeta primers and 13 Jbeta primers. TCRdb keeps only in-frame clones here, not all; method: immunoSEQ multiplex PCR. The sample records more than 110,000 clones, approximately 80% being singletons. Sequenced: PBMCs. These receptors originate from a male donor in good health and CMV-seronegative.

J is TRBJ1-4 and V is TRBV28; the D gene is possibly TRBD1 (5 bases). The CDR3 extends over 15 amino acids. V gave up 3 bases and J gave up 8 bases, with 16 bases separating them. Germline V lookup: CDR1 MDHEN, CDR2 SYDVKM. CDR3 sequence reads: CASSFSGGDLEKLFF. The CDR3 DNA reads as TGTGCCAGCAGTTTTTCGGGGGGGGATTTGGAAAAACTGTTTTTT.

J is TRBJ1-6 and V is TRBV7-9; possible D gene TRBD1, 5 bases. Germline V gives CDR1 SEHNR, CDR2 FQNEAQ (reference sequence). Deletions cut 4 bases from V and 7 bases from J, with 11 bases between. The CDR3 runs to 14 residues. CDR3: CASSSSGPNSPLHF. CDR3 DNA: TGTGCCAGCAGCTCCTCAGGGCCCAATTCACCCCTCCACTTT.

This clone showed up just a few times. The chain uses TRBV7-2 and TRBJ1-2; D gene ambiguous. Deletions cut 5 bases from V and 7 bases from J, with 17 bases between. Germline V gene sequence: CDR1 SGHTA, CDR2 FQGNSA. The CDR3 covers 14 residues. The CDR3 sequence: CASSGLTLLGGYTF. CDR3 coding DNA: TGTGCCAGCAGCGGTCTGACCCTCCTAGGTGGCTACACCTTC.

The V call is TRBV10-3, the J call TRBJ1-2; D might be TRBD1 (6 bases). Trimming cost V 5 bases and J 4 bases, with 11 bases left between them. This CDR3 has 13 residues. Germline values: CDR1 ENHRY, CDR2 SYGVKD. CDR3 amino acids: CAISSGGLYGYTF. CDR3 in DNA: TGTGCCATCAGTTCGGGGGGCCTCTATGGCTACACCTTC.

This rearrangement joins TRBV29-1 to TRBJ2-1; 7 nucleotides match TRBD1. The ends lost 7 bases at V and 4 bases at J; junction bases unmatched: 7. The CDR3 runs to 13 residues. Germline V gene lookup returns CDR1 SQVTM and CDR2 ANQGSEA. The CDR3 here is CSAPRDSYNEQFF. In nucleotides, the CDR3 is TGCAGCGCCCCCCGGGACAGTTACAATGAGCAGTTCTTC.

CDR3 protein: CASSERTGIGQPQHF. CDR3 nucleotide sequence: TGTGCCAGCAGTGAAAGGACAGGGATCGGTCAGCCCCAGCATTTT. V is TRBV2 and J is TRBJ1-5, with 8 bases matching TRBD1. V lost 2 bases, J lost 6 bases, and 6 bases stayed unmatched. Germline lookup yields CDR1 SNHLY and CDR2 FYNNEI. The CDR3 is 15 residues long. The complete variable domain, with remaining parts taken from reference TRBV2 and TRBJ1-5, reads EPEVTQTPSHQVTQMGQEVILRCVPISNHLYFYWYRQILGQKVEFLVSFYNNEISEKSEIFDDQFSVERPDGSNFTLKIRSTKLEDSAMYFCASSERTGIGQPQHFGDGTRLSIL.

V gene TRBV9 combines with J gene TRBJ1-6, with TRBD1 matching 9 bases. CDR3 length equals 16 residues. V shed 2 bases, J shed 10 bases, and the junction held 10 bases outside the gene matches. CDR1 is SGDLS and CDR2 is YYNGEE in the germline V gene. In DNA, the CDR3 is TGTGCCAGCAGCGTTACGGACAGGGGAGGAAGGTCACCCCTCCACTTT. Residues: CASSVTDRGGRSPLHF.